This TCR beta chain was sequenced for a study of identical twins. Study results and caveats: Because invariant MAIT and iNKT cells could be present, zero-insertion analyses could be partly confounded. The analysis was cross-sectional rather than longitudinal within donors.

A universal primer binding site was introduced by template switching. The final cDNA contained unique molecular identifiers. TCRdb redid the calling of the 5' RACE reads with MiXCR, one entry per CDR3 protein. The sample holds around 340,000 distinct CDR3 sequences, 12% seen once. CDR1 and CDR2 (germline): SGHNT, YENEEA. The CDR3 is made up of 15 amino acids. V lost 4 bases and J lost 2; bases outside the gene matches: 3. The table lists this clonotype with a few counts. Its antigen remains unidentified. In addition, the sample was reused for a study of yellow fever vaccine responses in identical twins.

This sequence was found in a young woman in good health. The sequenced sample was CD8+ T cells sorted from blood. The rearrangement joins TRBV11-3 to TRBJ2-1, with 9 bases lining up with TRBD2. In nucleotides, the CDR3 is TGTGCCAGCAGCTCGCGGGAGGGCCCCTACAATGAGCAGTTCTTC. It is translated as CASSSREGPYNEQFF.